The clone carrying this T cell receptor (beta chain) was recorded at least ten times. What it recognizes is unknown. This sample is part of a study of T cells after yellow fever vaccination. General observations from the study: Faster peaking, at day 5 versus 15, marked a secondary response that was weaker. The CD4 and CD8 compartments had a small share of their clonotypes in common. Primary-vaccination clones mostly resurfaced post-booster (more than 95% CD4, approximately 89% CD8).

5'RACE template switching added a universal primer site and UMIs to TCR cDNA. TCRdb ran MiXCR on the 5' RACE reads and lists one entry per CDR3 protein. The sample holds 100,000 to 150,000 distinct CDR3 sequences, approximately 9% seen once. Trimming cost V 2 bases and J 6 bases, with 9 bases left between them. CDR1 SGHAT and CDR2 FQNNGV come from the germline V gene. The CDR3 consists of 13 residues. Sequences were derived from CD8+ T cells sorted from PBMCs, sampled on the day of the yellow fever booster vaccination. The TCR comes from a man younger than 35 who received the YFV17D yellow fever vaccine. The chain employs TRBV11-2 and TRBJ2-3; D remains unclear. The CDR3: CASSLTPSDTQYF. The CDR3 DNA follows: TGTGCCAGCAGCTTAACTCCCTCGGATACGCAGTATTTT.